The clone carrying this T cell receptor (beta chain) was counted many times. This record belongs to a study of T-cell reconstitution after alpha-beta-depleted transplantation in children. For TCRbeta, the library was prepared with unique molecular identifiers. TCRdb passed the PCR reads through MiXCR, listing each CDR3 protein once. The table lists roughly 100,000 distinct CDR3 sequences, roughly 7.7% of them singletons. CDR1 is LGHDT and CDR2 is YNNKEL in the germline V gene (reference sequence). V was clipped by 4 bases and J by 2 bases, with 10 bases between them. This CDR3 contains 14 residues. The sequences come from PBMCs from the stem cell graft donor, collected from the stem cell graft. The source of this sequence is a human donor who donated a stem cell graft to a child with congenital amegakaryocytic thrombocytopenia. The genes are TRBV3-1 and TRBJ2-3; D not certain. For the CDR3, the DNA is TGTGCCAGCAGCCGAACCTACCTCACAGATACGCAGTATTTT. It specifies CASSRTYLTDTQYF.